This entry features one TCR beta chain sequence. Antigen unknown. The assay was immunoSEQ multiplex PCR, and TCRdb's table has in-frame clones only and misses some. The repertoire includes roughly 80,000 clones, around 90% of them detected once, and around 24% sits in the top ten. This record belongs to a study of brain T cells in children with intractable seizures. General observations from the study: Pre-surgery blood may have been undersampled, hiding some clones.

The sequenced cases were selected for having the highest brain T cell transcript signatures. The material was peripheral blood, obtained at surgery. The TCR comes from a girl aged 2-10 years with Rasmussen encephalitis and intractable seizures.

This CDR3 reads CASSMTSASPNEQFF. CDR3 DNA sequence: TGCGCCAGCAGCATGACTAGCGCGAGTCCCAATGAGCAGTTCTTC. The rearrangement links TRBV5-1 to TRBJ2-1; TRBD2 agrees at 8 bases. The V gene end was trimmed by 4 bases and the J gene end by 6 bases; junction bases not matched to a gene: 9. The CDR3 totals 15 residues. The germline V gene has CDR1 SGHRS and CDR2 YFSETQ.